The source of this TCR beta chain is a study of blood T cell repertoires in COVID-19. Looking at the study overall: Nucleic acid was either cDNA or gDNA, and it came from T cells, B-cell-depleted T cells, or PBMCs.

The participants were between about 18 and 90 years old and came from 24 US areas. Which cohort a participant joined came from the clinical history participants gave. Per the original data handling: Estimates of nucleated cell counts were drawn from the amplification of reference gene primers. Repertoires were generated with immunoSEQ multiplex PCR, while TCRdb's copy carries only in-frame clones and drops some. The V and J calls and the clone size are those of that table, but D and trimming were determined from the DNA. This table holds 350,000 to 550,000 clones, 70% to 90% found once. CDR1 is MNHEY and CDR2 is SMNVEV in the germline V gene (reference sequence). This CDR3 spans 14 amino acids. J gave up 7 bases and V 6 bases, and 6 bases lay outside the gene matches.

The TCR was taken from a woman aged 18-29 years with acute COVID-19. The rearrangement uses TRBV27 and TRBJ1-6, with 7 bases lining up with TRBD1. Sequences were obtained from PBMCs or T cells enriched from blood (not recorded which). The CDR3 loop reads CASRRQGLNSPLHF. CDR3 nucleotide sequence: TGTGCCAGCAGGCGACAGGGCCTGAATTCACCCCTCCACTTT.